This T cell receptor (beta chain) originates from a study of identical twins. CDR1 is MNHNS and CDR2 is SASEGT in the germline V gene. The CDR3 loop spans 14 amino acids. Trimming removed 2 bases from V and 4 bases from J, with 12 bases in between. MiXCR, run by TCRdb on the 5' RACE reads, gives a single entry per CDR3 protein. The table has about 660,000 distinct CDR3 sequences, 8% to 9% seen once. These data were also filed under a second study, of yellow fever vaccine responses in identical twins.

The sequence derives from a young woman in good health. The chain has TRBV6-1 and TRBJ2-7; possibly TRBD2 for D (6 bases). Sequencing was carried out using PBMCs. The CDR3 sequence: CASSENGGVYEQYF. The CDR3 nucleotides read TGTGCCAGCAGTGAAAATGGCGGGGTTTACGAGCAGTACTTC.